The source of this TCR beta chain is a study of shared T cell receptors in the human thymus. Using immunoSEQ multiplex PCR, the repertoire was profiled, and TCRdb retains in-frame clones only, with some absent. Found here are some 720,000 clones, more than 75% of them singletons; the top ten hold 0.0095% to 0.011%. This same sample was also taken into another study, of human thymus T cells. In that study: Apparent bias marked the V and J gene usage of thymic and blood repertoires.

The receptor's source is a boy younger than two with a congenital heart defect. Source material: thymocytes.

The CDR3 DNA sequence: TGTGCCAGCAGTGTAACAGGGAGCAATGAGCAGTTCTTC. Protein: CASSVTGSNEQFF. The chain links TRBV6-1 to TRBJ2-1; TRBD1 might be the D (6 bases). CDR1 and CDR2 (germline): MNHNS, SASEGT. V was cut by 4 bases and J by 6 bases, with 10 bases left in between. The CDR3 sequence is 13 residues long.